Below, 20 T cell receptor beta chains from the same sample are listed, as sequenced in a study of T cells in Graves' hyperthyroidism and ophthalmopathy (dated by TCRdb to the late 2010s). Preparation of the library involved multiplex PCR. Sequencing was carried out with an Illumina HiSeq 2000. The TCR beta CDR3 regions were amplified from the RNA transcripts. For the first round of RT-PCR on the TCR CDR3, the HTBI primer set was used together with the Qiagen OneStep RT-PCR kit. The raw public reads went through TCRdb reprocessing: fastp at Q25, MiXCR clone calling, in-frame beta chains kept. Entries that share a CDR3 protein sequence are merged under the most common genes and DNA. This sample has around 300,000 distinct CDR3 sequences in its table, and less than 20% of those were observed once. The ten largest clones add up to less than 40% of the sample. Sequencing input: blood. All receptors come from a man aged 45-65 years with Graves' ophthalmopathy.

Ten or more counts support this clonotype. The chain is built from TRBV20-1 and TRBJ1-1; D is perhaps TRBD1 (6 bases). CDR1 is DFQATT, CDR2 SNEGSKA, per germline (reference sequence). This CDR3 comprises 18 residues. V was trimmed by 0 bases and J by 1 base, leaving 21 bases between them. Here the CDR3 reads CSARDMKVGASRNTEAFF. The CDR3, as DNA: TGCAGTGCTAGAGATATGAAGGTGGGGGCTAGTAGGAACACTGAAGCTTTCTTT.

As to this clonotype: One junction end does not reproduce the germline sequence, and a read error may be involved. This chain links TRBV11-2 with TRBJ2-2; 7 bases agree with TRBD1. CDR1 is SGHAT and CDR2 is FQNNGV in the germline V gene. The CDR3 extends over 16 amino acids. Here the CDR3 DNA reads TGTGCCAGCAGCCAACAGGGACAGTTAAACACCGGGAAGCTGTTTTTT. Residues: CASSQQGQLNTGKLFF. The full variable domain, completed using reference TRBV11-2 and TRBJ2-2, is EAGVAQSPRYKIIEKRQSVAFWCNPISGHATLYWYQQILGQGPKLLIQFQNNGVVDDSQLPKDRFSAERLKGVDSTLKIQPAKLEDSAVYLCASSQQGQLNTGKLFFGEGSRLTVL.

This chain connects TRBV20-1 to TRBJ2-1; D gene uncertain. V gave up 0 bases and J gave up 0 bases, with 9 bases separating them. Germline V gene sequence: CDR1 DFQATT, CDR2 SNEGSKA (reference sequence). CDR3 length: 15 residues. The DNA for the CDR3 is TGCAGTGCTAGAGAAAACTTCTTCTCCTACAATGAGCAGTTCTTC. It codes for CSARENFFSYNEQFF.

This clonotype was recorded many times. V is TRBV7-2 and J is TRBJ1-1, with D possibly TRBD1 on 6 matching bases. CDR1 is SGHTA, CDR2 FQGNSA, per germline. V dropped 5 bases and J dropped 4 bases, with 14 bases sitting between them. The CDR3 contains 14 residues. The CDR3 region has the DNA TGTGCCAGCAGCCCGAGAACAGGGACCACTGAAGCTTTCTTT. Protein: CASSPRTGTTEAFF.

There are a few counts of this clonotype. V gene TRBV30 combines with J gene TRBJ2-3, with D hard to call. CDR1 is GTSNPN and CDR2 is SVGIG in the germline V gene (reference sequence). V was clipped by 3 bases and J by 4 bases, with 8 bases between them. The CDR3 sequence is 12 residues long. This CDR3 reads CAWRDDSDTQYF. CDR3 DNA sequence: TGTGCCTGGAGGGACGACTCAGATACGCAGTATTTT.

Concerning this clonotype: At one of its ends the junction is not consistent with the germline gene, which may arise from a read error. This chain uses TRBV5-1 with TRBJ2-3; TRBD2 agrees at 14 bases. Germline assignment: CDR1 SGHRS and CDR2 YFSETQ. This CDR3 comprises 18 residues. This CDR3 is CASSLPGTSGSSFDTQYF. Here the CDR3 DNA reads TGTGCCAGCAGCTTGCCAGGGACTAGCGGGAGTTCATTCGATACGCAGTATTTT. Variable domain in full (rest from reference TRBV5-1 and TRBJ2-3): KAGVTQTPRYLIKTRGQQVTLSCSPISGHRSVSWYQQTPGQGLQFLFEYFSETQRNKGNFPGRFSGRQFSNSRSEMNVSTLELGDSALYLCASSLPGTSGSSFDTQYFGPGTRLTVL.

V is TRBV6-4 and J is TRBJ2-3; D uncertain. The CDR3 covers 15 residues. Trimming pared 4 bases from V and 0 bases from J, leaving 11 bases between. CDR1 MRHNA and CDR2 SNTAGT come from the germline V gene. CDR3 DNA: TGTGCCAGCAGTGCCTTTGCTACTAGCACAGATACGCAGTATTTT. Protein product: CASSAFATSTDTQYF.

This clonotype was observed a few times. Being one base from a much bigger clone, this may be a read error. The chain joins TRBV20-1 to TRBJ2-1, with 8 bases lining up with TRBD2. Germline CDR1 is DFQATT and CDR2 is SNEGSKA (reference sequence). The CDR3 is made up of 17 amino acids. As DNA, the CDR3 is TGCGGTGCTAGAGATCTAAGAATAGCGGGAAATTACAATGAGCAGTTCTTC. Translating it yields CGARDLRIAGNYNEQFF.

This clonotype was picked up a small number of times. The chain combines TRBV5-6 with TRBJ1-1, with 9 bases lining up with TRBD1. V was pared by 4 bases and J by 0 bases, with 7 bases of the junction left unmatched. Germline-derived CDR1 and CDR2 are SGHDT and YYEEEE. The CDR3 spans 16 residues. The CDR3 spells CASSDWTGDMNTEAFF. The CDR3 nucleotides are TGTGCCAGCAGCGACTGGACAGGGGACATGAACACTGAAGCTTTCTTT. Combining the CDR3 with reference TRBV5-6 and TRBJ1-1 gives the whole variable domain DAGVTQSPTHLIKTRGQQVTLRCSPKSGHDTVSWYQQALGQGPQFIFQYYEEEERQRGNFPDRFSGHQFPNYSSELNVNALLLGDSALYLCASSDWTGDMNTEAFFGQGTRLTVV.

This clonotype was found a few times. The rearrangement uses TRBV20-1 and TRBJ2-1; the D is unclear. With 0 bases removed from V and 3 bases from J, the gap between germline ends came to 15 bases. CDR3 length: 16 amino acids. In germline, CDR1 is DFQATT, CDR2 SNEGSKA (reference sequence). Written as DNA, the CDR3 is TGCAGTGCTAGAGATCCTCCAGGTATCCACTACAATGAGCAGTTCTTC. Encoded protein: CSARDPPGIHYNEQFF.

This clonotype was observed at least ten times. J is TRBJ2-5 and V is TRBV3-1; no definite D call. Germline V gene data show CDR1 as LGHDT and CDR2 as YNNKEL (reference sequence). This CDR3 is built from 12 residues. Trimming left V 0 bases short and J 5 bases short, with 4 bases between. The CDR3: CASSQDSETQYF. CDR3 DNA sequence: TGTGCCAGCAGCCAAGATTCGGAGACCCAGTACTTC.

This clonotype has more than one count but fewer than ten. V gene TRBV29-1 combines with J gene TRBJ1-1; D might be TRBD1 (5 bases). Per germline, CDR1 SQVTM and CDR2 ANQGSEA. CDR3 length: 12 residues. Trimming took 4 bases from V and 0 from J, leaving 6 bases between them. The CDR3 DNA reads TGCAGCGTTGGGGGGGTGAACACTGAAGCTTTCTTT. Its protein product is CSVGGVNTEAFF. Supplemented by reference TRBV29-1 and TRBJ1-1, the full variable domain reads SAVISQKPSRDICQRGTSLTIQCQVDSQVTMMFWYRQQPGQSLTLIATANQGSEATYESGFVIDKFPISRPNLTFSTLTVSNMSPEDSSIYLCSVGGVNTEAFFGQGTRLTVV.

This clonotype was recorded a few times. The V call is TRBV30, the J call TRBJ1-4; D gene ambiguous. V was clipped by 0 bases and J by 7 bases, with 9 bases between them. The germline V gene encodes CDR1 GTSNPN and CDR2 SVGIG (reference sequence). The CDR3 covers 13 residues. The CDR3 sequence: CAWSVRVGEKLFF. CDR3 nucleotide sequence: TGTGCCTGGAGTGTGCGGGTGGGTGAAAAACTGTTTTTT.

This clonotype occurred many times. This CDR3 reads CASRTTSYNEQFF. CDR3 nucleotides: TGTGCCAGCAGGACGACTAGCTACAATGAGCAGTTCTTC. The chain combines TRBV28 with TRBJ2-1; D possibly corresponds to TRBD2 (6 bases). Trimming pared 6 bases from V and 3 bases from J, leaving 9 bases between. The CDR3 consists of 13 residues. Germline CDR1 reads MDHEN; CDR2 reads SYDVKM.

This clonotype was counted between two and nine times. This chain uses TRBV28 with TRBJ1-4; no clear D. Germline V gene data show CDR1 as MDHEN and CDR2 as SYDVKM. Trimming took 7 bases from V and 4 from J, leaving 10 bases between them. The CDR3 is 13 residues long. The CDR3 region is CASTPVLNEKLFF. In nucleotides, the CDR3 is TGTGCCAGCACCCCCGTGCTTAATGAAAAACTGTTTTTT.

The chain couples TRBV5-6 to TRBJ2-4; D call uncertain. The CDR3 has 12 residues. V was shortened by 0 bases and J by 8 bases, with 6 bases between the two germline ends. Per germline, CDR1 SGHDT and CDR2 YYEEEE. CDR3 bases: TGTGCCAGCAGCTTGGGTTTGTACATTCAGTACTTC. It yields the protein CASSLGLYIQYF.

This clonotype was found many times. This chain connects TRBV28 to TRBJ1-5; tentative D call: TRBD1 (5 bases). Germline V gene data show CDR1 as MDHEN and CDR2 as SYDVKM. This CDR3 is 16 amino acids long. Trimming cost V 2 bases and J 5 bases, with 16 bases left between them. The CDR3 nucleotides read TGTGCCAGCAGTTTACGGGGACGGAGATCTGATCAGCCCCAGCATTTT. Translated: CASSLRGRRSDQPQHF.

This rearrangement joins TRBV6-5 to TRBJ2-7, with unresolved D. The CDR3 loop spans 15 amino acids. Germline V gene sequence: CDR1 MNHEY, CDR2 SVGAGI. The V end lost 0 bases, the J end lost 2 bases, and 11 bases lay between the germline ends. As DNA, the CDR3 is TGTGCCAGCAGTTACTCGAAGAACGGCCCCTACGAGCAGTACTTC. As protein: CASSYSKNGPYEQYF.

As regards this clonotype: Being one base from a much bigger clone, this may be a read error. In this CDR3 the conserved last residue, phenylalanine or tryptophan, is missing, so a read error is likely. The chain couples TRBV6-2 or TRBV6-3 to TRBJ2-5, with TRBD1 as a possible D gene (6 bases). In germline, CDR1 is MNHEY, CDR2 SVGEGT. The germline V and J ends were trimmed by 4 bases and 2 bases, with 14 bases remaining between them. This CDR3 is 15 amino acids long. For the CDR3, the DNA is TGTGCCAGCAGTTCCACAGGGACAAAACAAGAGACCCAGTACCTC. Amino acids: CASSSTGTKQETQYL.

This chain uses TRBV19 with TRBJ2-1; no reliable D call. V was trimmed by 3 bases and J by 8 bases, leaving 5 bases between them. Germline-derived CDR1 and CDR2 are LNHDA and SQIVND (reference sequence). The CDR3 is 11 amino acids. The CDR3 spells CASSMTHEQFF. The CDR3 DNA reads TGTGCCAGTAGTATGACCCATGAGCAGTTCTTC. Variable domain in full (rest from reference TRBV19 and TRBJ2-1): DGGITQSPKYLFRKEGQNVTLSCEQNLNHDAMYWYRQDPGQGLRLIYYSQIVNDFQKGDIAEGYSVSREKKESFPLTVTSAQKNPTAFYLCASSMTHEQFFGPGTRLTVL.